This is a list of T cell receptor beta chains from one sample in a study of blood T cell repertoires in COVID-19. Sequencing used immunoSEQ multiplex PCR; TCRdb keeps in-frame clones, though not all of them. The data contain 60,000 to 85,000 clones, under 80% of them singletons. Sequenced: peripheral blood. These receptors originate from a human donor with acute or convalescent COVID-19. The donor label of this sample is uncertain. Each CDR3 is given with its conserved first and last residue. The D gene is left open where the match is weak. Rows give clone size only sometimes, using once, few, many, or a class for an expanded clone.

cdr3_length: 17
j_call: TRBJ1-5
clone_size: .
d_call: .
v_call: TRBV30
cdr3_aa: CAWSPVGAPPSNQPQHF
cdr3_nt: TGTGCCTGGAGTCCCGTGGGGGCCCCCCCTAGCAATCAGCCCCAGCATTTT

cdr3_length: 13
j_call: TRBJ1-2
clone_size: .
d_call: .
v_call: TRBV12-3/TRBV12-4
cdr3_aa: CASSPQMNYGYTF
cdr3_nt: TGTGCCAGCAGCCCACAGATGAACTATGGCTACACCTTC

cdr3_length: 12
j_call: TRBJ2-7
clone_size: .
d_call: .
v_call: TRBV6-2/TRBV6-3
cdr3_aa: CASSYVSYEQYF
cdr3_nt: TGTGCCAGCAGTTACGTATCCTACGAGCAGTACTTC

cdr3_length: 13
j_call: TRBJ2-3
clone_size: once
d_call: .
v_call: TRBV7-3
cdr3_aa: CASSLTQTDTQYF
cdr3_nt: TGTGCCAGCAGCTTAACTCAAACAGATACGCAGTATTTT

cdr3_length: 15
j_call: TRBJ2-1
clone_size: .
d_call: TRBD2
v_call: TRBV4-3
cdr3_aa: CASSQGLADYNEQFF
cdr3_nt: TGCGCCAGCAGCCAGGGACTAGCGGATTACAATGAGCAGTTCTTC

cdr3_length: 16
j_call: TRBJ1-4
clone_size: .
d_call: TRBD1
v_call: TRBV3-1/TRBV3-2
cdr3_aa: CASSPDRGGINEKLFF
cdr3_nt: TGTGCCAGCAGCCCAGACAGGGGCGGAATTAATGAAAAACTGTTTTTT

cdr3_length: 17
j_call: TRBJ1-3
clone_size: .
d_call: .
v_call: TRBV19
cdr3_aa: CASSLSANIRTGNTIYF
cdr3_nt: TGTGCCAGTAGTCTTTCAGCGAACATTAGAACTGGAAACACCATATATTTT

cdr3_length: 14
j_call: TRBJ1-6
clone_size: .
d_call: TRBD1
v_call: TRBV5-1
cdr3_aa: CASSRTGVNSPLHF
cdr3_nt: TGCGCCAGCAGCCGGACAGGGGTAAATTCACCCCTCCACTTT

cdr3_length: 16
j_call: TRBJ2-2
clone_size: .
d_call: TRBD2
v_call: TRBV27
cdr3_aa: CASSGSGVPNTGELFF
cdr3_nt: TGTGCCAGCAGTGGAAGCGGGGTCCCGAACACCGGGGAGCTGTTTTTT

cdr3_length: 14
j_call: TRBJ1-6
clone_size: .
d_call: TRBD1
v_call: TRBV3-1/TRBV3-2
cdr3_aa: CASSRDSYNSPLHF
cdr3_nt: TGTGCCAGCAGCCGGGACAGCTATAATTCACCCCTCCACTTT

cdr3_length: 14
j_call: TRBJ2-5
clone_size: .
d_call: .
v_call: TRBV2
cdr3_aa: CASKMDYSQETQYF
cdr3_nt: TGTGCCAGCAAGATGGACTACTCACAAGAGACCCAGTACTTC

cdr3_length: 16
j_call: TRBJ2-7
clone_size: .
d_call: TRBD1
v_call: TRBV11-2
cdr3_aa: CASSPPRDRGFFEQYF
cdr3_nt: TGTGCCAGCAGCCCCCCCCGGGACAGGGGTTTCTTCGAGCAGTACTTC

cdr3_length: 15
j_call: TRBJ2-7
clone_size: .
d_call: .
v_call: TRBV18
cdr3_aa: CASSQELEVIHEQYF
cdr3_nt: TGTGCCAGCTCACAGGAACTAGAAGTGATCCACGAGCAGTACTTC

cdr3_length: 16
j_call: TRBJ1-2
clone_size: .
d_call: .
v_call: TRBV5-1
cdr3_aa: CASSLGEQGSNYGYTF
cdr3_nt: TGCGCCAGCAGCTTAGGAGAACAGGGTTCGAACTATGGCTACACCTTC

cdr3_length: 16
j_call: TRBJ1-1
clone_size: .
d_call: TRBD1
v_call: TRBV6-2/TRBV6-3
cdr3_aa: CASSGGQGGIDTEAFF
cdr3_nt: TGTGCCAGCAGTGGAGGACAGGGGGGGATCGACACTGAAGCTTTCTTT

cdr3_length: 12
j_call: TRBJ2-3
clone_size: .
d_call: .
v_call: TRBV10-3
cdr3_aa: CATGQPTDTQYF
cdr3_nt: TGTGCCACCGGACAGCCCACAGATACGCAGTATTTT

cdr3_length: 14
j_call: TRBJ2-1
clone_size: .
d_call: TRBD2
v_call: TRBV4-2
cdr3_aa: CASSLEASGIEQFF
cdr3_nt: TGTGCCAGCAGCCTAGAGGCTAGCGGGATTGAGCAGTTCTTC

cdr3_length: 14
j_call: TRBJ2-7
clone_size: .
d_call: .
v_call: TRBV30
cdr3_aa: CAWSSTSYSYEQYF
cdr3_nt: TGTGCCTGGAGTTCAACTAGCTATTCCTACGAGCAGTACTTC

cdr3_length: 15
j_call: TRBJ1-5
clone_size: few
d_call: .
v_call: TRBV6-5
cdr3_aa: CASTPGQGSNQPQHF
cdr3_nt: TGTGCCAGCACCCCAGGGCAGGGATCCAATCAGCCCCAGCATTTT

cdr3_length: 15
j_call: TRBJ1-3
clone_size: .
d_call: .
v_call: TRBV2
cdr3_aa: CASSYADSSGNTIYF
cdr3_nt: TGTGCCAGCAGTTATGCGGACAGCTCTGGAAACACCATATATTTT

cdr3_length: 15
j_call: TRBJ2-5
clone_size: .
d_call: TRBD1
v_call: TRBV6-1
cdr3_aa: CASSDSPGQQETQYF
cdr3_nt: TGTGCCAGCAGTGATTCTCCGGGACAGCAAGAGACCCAGTACTTC

cdr3_length: 15
j_call: TRBJ2-3
clone_size: .
d_call: TRBD2
v_call: TRBV7-8
cdr3_aa: CASSWREGRTDTQYF
cdr3_nt: TGTGCCAGCAGCTGGCGGGAGGGCCGGACAGATACGCAGTATTTT

cdr3_length: 13
j_call: TRBJ1-5
clone_size: .
d_call: .
v_call: TRBV15
cdr3_aa: CATSQGISQPQHF
cdr3_nt: TGTGCCACCAGTCAGGGGATAAGTCAGCCCCAGCATTTT

cdr3_length: 14
j_call: TRBJ1-5
clone_size: .
d_call: .
v_call: TRBV7-8
cdr3_aa: CASSLQVEDQPQHF
cdr3_nt: TGTGCCAGCAGCTTACAGGTGGAGGATCAGCCCCAGCATTTT

cdr3_length: 14
j_call: TRBJ1-4
clone_size: .
d_call: TRBD1
v_call: TRBV6-5
cdr3_aa: CASSLTGFNEKLFF
cdr3_nt: TGTGCCAGCAGCCTGACAGGGTTTAATGAAAAACTGTTTTTT

cdr3_length: 16
j_call: TRBJ2-1
clone_size: few
d_call: TRBD2
v_call: TRBV3-1/TRBV3-2
cdr3_aa: CASSQVRLAGLNEQFF
cdr3_nt: TGTGCCAGCAGCCAAGTCCGCCTAGCGGGGTTGAATGAGCAGTTCTTC

cdr3_length: 13
j_call: TRBJ1-5
clone_size: .
d_call: .
v_call: TRBV18
cdr3_aa: CASSPTRDQPQHF
cdr3_nt: TGTGCCAGCTCACCAACCCGAGATCAGCCCCAGCATTTT

cdr3_length: 13
j_call: TRBJ1-1
clone_size: .
d_call: .
v_call: TRBV10-3
cdr3_aa: CAISGFGGVEAFF
cdr3_nt: TGTGCCATCAGTGGTTTCGGAGGGGTTGAAGCTTTCTTT

cdr3_length: 15
j_call: TRBJ1-1
clone_size: .
d_call: .
v_call: TRBV9
cdr3_aa: CASSPRQAGNTEAFF
cdr3_nt: TGTGCCAGCAGCCCCCGGCAGGCTGGGAACACTGAAGCTTTCTTT

cdr3_length: 15
j_call: TRBJ1-3
clone_size: .
d_call: .
v_call: TRBV19
cdr3_aa: CASTLRLRDGNTIYF
cdr3_nt: TGTGCCAGTACCCTCCGACTCCGAGATGGAAACACCATATATTTT

cdr3_length: 14
j_call: TRBJ1-1
clone_size: .
d_call: .
v_call: TRBV2
cdr3_aa: CASSVAGRNTEAFF
cdr3_nt: TGTGCCAGCAGTGTCGCAGGGCGGAACACTGAAGCTTTCTTT

cdr3_length: 14
j_call: TRBJ1-2
clone_size: few
d_call: .
v_call: TRBV27
cdr3_aa: CASSARPQGYGYTF
cdr3_nt: TGTGCCAGCAGTGCCCGCCCACAGGGTTATGGCTACACCTTC

cdr3_length: 15
j_call: TRBJ1-2
clone_size: .
d_call: TRBD1
v_call: TRBV28
cdr3_aa: CASSPDRRLFYGYTF
cdr3_nt: TGTGCCAGCAGTCCGGACAGGCGACTTTTCTATGGCTACACCTTC

cdr3_length: 16
j_call: TRBJ2-5
clone_size: .
d_call: TRBD2
v_call: TRBV6-5
cdr3_aa: CASSYSLAGAKETQYF
cdr3_nt: TGTGCCAGCAGTTACTCCCTAGCGGGAGCGAAGGAGACCCAGTACTTC

cdr3_length: 15
j_call: TRBJ2-1
clone_size: .
d_call: TRBD1
v_call: TRBV6-5
cdr3_aa: CASSYSGTVNNEQFF
cdr3_nt: TGTGCCAGCAGTTACTCCGGGACAGTAAACAATGAGCAGTTCTTC